What follows are 20 T cell receptor beta chains derived from one specimen sequenced in a study of tumor-infiltrating lymphocytes in oesophageal squamous cell carcinoma. TCRdb analysed the PCR reads with MiXCR anew, one entry per CDR3 protein. In the table there are approximately 20,000 distinct CDR3 sequences, over 40% of which are singletons. Sequenced material: normal esophageal tissue next to the tumor. These receptors all come from a male donor with esophageal squamous cell carcinoma.

As regards this clonotype: The junction does not match germline at one end; this may be a read error. V gene TRBV7-2 combines with J gene TRBJ2-6, with TRBD2 as a possible D gene (8 bases). The CDR3 loop spans 13 amino acids. Germline CDR1 and CDR2: SGHTA and FQGNSA. CDR3 DNA: TGTGCCAGCAGCTTAAACCGGGAGGGGACAGTCTACTTC. It translates to CASSLNREGTVYF. Based on the CDR3 plus reference TRBV7-2 and TRBJ2-6, the full variable domain is GAGVSQSPSNKVTEKGKDVELRCDPISGHTALYWYRQSLGQGLEFLIYFQGNSAPDKSGLPSDRFSAERTGGSVSTLTIQRTQQEDSAVYLCASSLNREGTVYFGAGSRLTVL.

V gene TRBV12-3 or TRBV12-4 combines with J gene TRBJ1-1; TRBD1 aligns across 7 bases. CDR3 length: 13 residues. V trimming: 4 bases; J trimming: 5 bases; junction bases outside the gene matches: 4. The chain's CDR3 is CASSSTGDTEAFF. CDR3 in DNA: TGTGCCAGCAGTTCCACAGGGGATACTGAAGCTTTCTTT.

The chain carries TRBV7-6 and TRBJ2-1, with D possibly matching TRBD2 (6 bases). The CDR3 spans 15 residues. V was trimmed by 1 base and J by 5 bases, leaving 12 bases between them. Per germline, CDR1 SGHVS and CDR2 FNYEAQ. DNA for the CDR3: TGTGCCAGCAGCTTAGATCTGGCGGGGAACAATGAGCAGTTCTTC. Residues: CASSLDLAGNNEQFF.

This clonotype was detected many times. The CDR3 loop reads CASSDHHRANQPQHF. In DNA, the CDR3 is TGTGCCAGCAGTGACCACCACAGGGCAAATCAGCCCCAGCATTTT. The V gene is TRBV6-1, the J gene TRBJ1-5, with D tentatively TRBD1 (6 bases). This CDR3 is 15 amino acids long. The germline V gene has CDR1 MNHNS and CDR2 SASEGT. V was pared by 3 bases and J by 4 bases, with 13 bases between.

This clonotype has a count of ten or more. This chain uses TRBV6-1 with TRBJ2-5; D is possibly TRBD2 (6 bases). The DNA end is more similar to TRBJ2-1, so the J call may be wrong. There are 15 residues in the CDR3. Germline V CDR1 and CDR2: MNHNS, SASEGT. The CDR3 DNA sequence: TGTGCCAGCAGTTATTTAGCGGAGACACAAGAGACCCAGTTCTTC. Its protein is CASSYLAETQETQFF.

V usage is TRBV7-3 and J usage is TRBJ2-7; no reliable D call. Per germline, CDR1 SGHTA and CDR2 FQGTGA. This CDR3 has 12 amino acids. Deletions cut 1 base from V and 4 bases from J, with 5 bases between. CDR3 in amino acids: CASSLKAYEQYF. CDR3 nucleotide sequence: TGTGCCAGCAGCTTAAAAGCGTACGAGCAGTACTTC.

This clonotype occurred once. J is TRBJ1-5 and V is TRBV6-8; 7 bases match TRBD1. V was clipped by 0 bases and J by 7 bases; unmatched bases: 12. The CDR3 is 17 residues long. Germline V gives CDR1 MNHGY, CDR2 SAAAGT. Here the CDR3 DNA reads TGTGCCAGCAGTTACTCGACAGGGCAGGCGGGCGGACAGCCCCAGCATTTT. Translating it yields CASSYSTGQAGGQPQHF.

The chain links TRBV7-8 to TRBJ2-5, with 10 nucleotides matching TRBD2. This CDR3 contains 16 residues. Germline lookup yields CDR1 SGHVS and CDR2 FQNEAQ. The J segment lost 0 bases and the V segment lost 5 bases, leaving 6 bases of the junction unmatched. The CDR3 coding sequence is TGTGCCAGCAGCCTTCGGACTAGCGGAAACCAAGAGACCCAGTACTTC. Translating it yields CASSLRTSGNQETQYF.

The rearrangement joins TRBV24-1 to TRBJ2-1; no firm D call. This CDR3 contains 12 residues. Trimming took 4 bases from V and 9 from J, leaving 9 bases between them. CDR1 KGHDR and CDR2 SFDVKD come from the germline V gene. The chain's CDR3 is CATSESRGEQFF. The DNA of the CDR3 is TGTGCCACCAGTGAGTCTAGAGGTGAGCAGTTCTTC.

This clonotype is medium-sized within its sample. V gene TRBV28 combines with J gene TRBJ1-1; D perhaps matches TRBD1 (6 bases). This CDR3 is 13 amino acids long. Trimming stripped 6 bases from V and 1 base from J, with 9 bases between. Germline lookup yields CDR1 MDHEN and CDR2 SYDVKM. This chain's CDR3 is CASSSTGNTEAFF. For the CDR3, the DNA is TGTGCCAGCAGCTCGACAGGGAACACTGAAGCTTTCTTT.

The chain carries TRBV5-1 and TRBJ2-5; a possible D gene is TRBD1 (6 bases). TRBJ2-7 explains the end of the DNA better; the J call may be wrong. The length of the CDR3 is 14 residues. The germline CDR1 and CDR2 sequences are SGHRS and YFSETQ. The CDR3 DNA reads TGCGCCAGCAGCCCGCAAGGACAGTCCTACGAGCAGTACTTC. Encoded protein: CASSPQGQSYEQYF.

For this clonotype: An end of the junction does not agree with germline; a read error may underlie this. The genes are TRBV7-2 and TRBJ2-1; D tentatively fits TRBD1 or TRBD2 (6 bases each). CDR1 SGHTA and CDR2 FQGNSA come from the germline V gene. This CDR3 comprises 16 residues. The CDR3 sequence is CASSHKGGPINSPLHF. CDR3 nucleotides: TGTGCCAGCAGCCACAAGGGGGGCCCGATTAATTCACCCCTCCACTTC.

This clonotype was counted ten times or more. The V call is TRBV4-3, the J call TRBJ2-1; 16 bases line up with TRBD2. Germline V gives CDR1 LGHNA, CDR2 YSLEER. This CDR3 has 19 amino acids. J was trimmed by 1 base and V by 4 bases; bases with no gene match: 7. The CDR3 DNA follows: TGCGCCAGCAGCCGGCAGGGACTAGCGGGAGGGGGATCCTACAATGAGCAGTTCTTC. Residues: CASSRQGLAGGGSYNEQFF.

This clonotype was detected only a few times. The V and J genes are TRBV6-6 and TRBJ1-1; the match to TRBD1 covers 8 bases. V trimming: 5 bases; J trimming: 6 bases; junction bases outside the gene matches: 5. The CDR3 has 13 residues. CDR1 MNHNY and CDR2 SVGAGI come from the germline V gene (reference sequence). CDR3 in amino acids: CASSDRGLAEAFF. The CDR3 DNA reads as TGTGCCAGCAGTGACAGGGGTCTGGCTGAAGCTTTCTTT.

In its sample, this clonotype was seen a few times. This may arise from a read error, as a much more abundant clone is one base away. As DNA, the CDR3 is TGTGCCAGCAGTGAATTGCGTGGGGAGCAGTACTTC. Encoded protein: CASSELRGEQYF. The chain has TRBV2 and TRBJ2-7; D gene uncertain. The CDR3 covers 12 residues. The germline gives CDR1 SNHLY, CDR2 FYNNEI. The V end was cut by 2 bases, the J end by 7 bases, with 9 bases between.

This clonotype was observed a few times. V is TRBV7-2 and J is TRBJ2-7; possibly TRBD2 for D (6 bases). Germline V gene sequence: CDR1 SGHTA, CDR2 FQGNSA. The CDR3 is made up of 16 amino acids. The V gene lost 1 base and the J gene lost 9 bases, with 22 bases spanning the gap. CDR3 nucleotide sequence: TGTGCCAGCAGCTTAGGACCTTGGGGACTTGAGGCGCGGCAGTACTTC. As protein: CASSLGPWGLEARQYF.

A single count supports this clonotype. The chain joins TRBV24-1 to TRBJ2-5, with D possibly matching TRBD1 (5 bases). The CDR3 spans 14 residues. Trimming stripped 4 bases from V and 1 base from J, with 9 bases between. Germline loops: CDR1 KGHDR, CDR2 SFDVKD. CDR3 region: CATSDTTVQETQYF. CDR3 DNA: TGTGCCACCAGTGACACGACAGTCCAAGAGACCCAGTACTTC.

The sample holds many counts of this clonotype. V usage is TRBV19 and J usage is TRBJ2-1; D possibly corresponds to TRBD1 (5 bases). V shed 3 bases and J shed 4 bases, with 10 bases lying between them. Germline CDR1 LNHDA, CDR2 SQIVND (reference sequence). This CDR3 region has 14 residues. The CDR3 nucleotides are TGTGCCAGTAGTATCGCCAACAGGTACAATGAGCAGTTCTTC. Its protein is CASSIANRYNEQFF.

The rearrangement joins TRBV12-3 or TRBV12-4 to TRBJ2-1; 8 bases agree with TRBD1. V lost 5 bases and J lost 3; bases outside the gene matches: 3. CDR3 size: 14 residues. The CDR3 region has the DNA TGTGCCAGCAGTCCGGGACAGGACTACAATGAGCAGTTCTTC. Its protein is CASSPGQDYNEQFF.

This clonotype was recorded only once. The chain links TRBV18 to TRBJ2-5, with 11 bases lining up with TRBD1. There are 16 residues in the CDR3. With 3 bases clipped from V and 2 bases from J, the junction kept 5 bases outside the gene matches. Germline V gene lookup returns CDR1 KGHSH and CDR2 LQKENI. The CDR3 region is CASSPRTGGFQETQYF. CDR3 nucleotide sequence: TGTGCCAGCTCACCTCGGACAGGGGGCTTTCAAGAGACCCAGTACTTC.